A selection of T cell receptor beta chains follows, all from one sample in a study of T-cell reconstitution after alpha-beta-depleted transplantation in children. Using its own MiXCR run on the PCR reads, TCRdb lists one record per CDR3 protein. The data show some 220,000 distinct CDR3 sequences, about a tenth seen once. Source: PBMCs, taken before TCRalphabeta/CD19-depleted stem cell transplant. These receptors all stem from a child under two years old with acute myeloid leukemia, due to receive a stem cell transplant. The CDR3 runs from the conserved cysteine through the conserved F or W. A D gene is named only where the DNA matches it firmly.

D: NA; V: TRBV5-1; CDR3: CASSLAGEYQETQYF
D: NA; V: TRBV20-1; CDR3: CSARPGPYNEQFF
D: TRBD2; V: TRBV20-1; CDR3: CSASRVNSGVSYEQYF
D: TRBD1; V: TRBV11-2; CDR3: CASSTPDRERSYNSPLHF
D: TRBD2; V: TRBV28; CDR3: CASSFLSGSKNEQFF
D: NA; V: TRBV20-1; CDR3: CSARAGTKTEAFF
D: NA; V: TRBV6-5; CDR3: CASSYYMTGMNTEAFF
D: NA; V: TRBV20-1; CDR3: CSAPAGTGELFF
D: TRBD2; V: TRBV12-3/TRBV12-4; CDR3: CASSLRLAISTDTQYF
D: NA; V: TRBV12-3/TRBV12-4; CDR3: CASSLQLMNTEAFF
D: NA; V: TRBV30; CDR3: CAWSVMGSNEQYF
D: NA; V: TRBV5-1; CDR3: CASSPARDTSLLNEKLFF
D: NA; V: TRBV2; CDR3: CASSEAGGQRENTIYF
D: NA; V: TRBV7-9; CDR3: CASSTPTGRGETQYF
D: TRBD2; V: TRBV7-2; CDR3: CASSLASPTSGLQSWEQFF
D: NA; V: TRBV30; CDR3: CAWSVLSGAGELFF
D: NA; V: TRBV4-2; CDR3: CASSQDHTGGYGYTF
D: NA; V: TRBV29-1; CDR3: CSGRVEQGYNTGELFF
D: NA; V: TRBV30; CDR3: CAEGEGPAYGYTF
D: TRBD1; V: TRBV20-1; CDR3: CSATKGGQETNYGYTF
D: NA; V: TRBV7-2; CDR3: CASSYNVGLAAGELFF
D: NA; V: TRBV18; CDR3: CANSPANSNQPQHF
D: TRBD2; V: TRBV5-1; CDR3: CASRPRGVAGVDTQYF
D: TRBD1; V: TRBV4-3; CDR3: CASSQDLRTGKNEQYF
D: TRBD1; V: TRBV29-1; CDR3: CSAWPGQGTGSEAFF
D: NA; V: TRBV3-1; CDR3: CASSFHRGEYEQYF
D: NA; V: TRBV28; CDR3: CASSSGDSYEQYF
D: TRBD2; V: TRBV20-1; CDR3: CSAKAGAPYNEQFF
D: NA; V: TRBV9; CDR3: CASNLTKETQYF
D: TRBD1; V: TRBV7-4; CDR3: CASRLCLLRQGVKTDTQYF
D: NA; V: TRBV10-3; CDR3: CAISESGRQETQYF
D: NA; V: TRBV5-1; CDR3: CASSLEPGDRTDTQYF
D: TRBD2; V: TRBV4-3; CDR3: CASSQESPRAGDTDTQYF
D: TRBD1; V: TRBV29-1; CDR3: CSVTGQESTEAFF
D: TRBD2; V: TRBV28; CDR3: CASSLRLAGTGELFF
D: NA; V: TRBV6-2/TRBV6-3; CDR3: CASSYGGADTQYF
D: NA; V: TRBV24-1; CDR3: CATSDYRLPNTGELFF
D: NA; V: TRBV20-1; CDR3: CSACRFTCFF
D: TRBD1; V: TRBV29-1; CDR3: CSVLGTGGAGELFF
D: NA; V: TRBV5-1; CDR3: CASSLTGRSGANVLTF
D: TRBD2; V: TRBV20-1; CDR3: CSARVAGVTDTQYF
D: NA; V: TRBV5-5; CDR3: CASSLTVGGSPPQHF